The T cell receptor beta chain described here comes from a study of Graves' ophthalmopathy and Graves' hyperthyroidism. Amplification of the TCR beta CDR3 regions used RNA transcripts (as template). A first-round RT-PCR used HTBI primers, followed by a second-round multiplex PCR. One entry per CDR3 protein, called by TCRdb with MiXCR from the multiplex PCR reads. The sample has about 170,000 distinct CDR3 sequences; approximately 40% are singletons. This clonotype was found many times. Its matching antigen is unknown. Study-wide findings and caveats: The model forecast ophthalmopathy progression, reaching roughly 65% sensitivity and 72% to 75% specificity.

This CDR3 has 15 residues. V lost 2 bases to trimming and J lost 4 bases; unmatched junction nucleotides: 7. Germline lookup yields CDR1 SGHTS and CDR2 YDEGEE. The chain is built from TRBV5-8 and TRBJ1-1; 8 positions match TRBD1. The sequence was obtained from a middle-aged woman with Graves' ophthalmopathy. Material for sequencing was peripheral blood. As DNA, the CDR3 is TGTGCCAGCAGCTTCATATTCAGGGGGCCCACTGAAGCTTTCTTT. This sequence encodes CASSFIFRGPTEAFF.